This T cell receptor (beta chain) was recovered during a study of T cells in Graves' hyperthyroidism and ophthalmopathy. Whole-study findings and limits: Ophthalmopathy, as predicted by the model, came a median 6.5 months after the prediction. From stable hyperthyroidism, ophthalmopathy was separated by a 13 V-J model.

Of note for this clonotype: What it recognizes is unknown.

Clinicians diagnosed patients from clinical symptoms, serum thyroxine and TRAb, thyroid ultrasound and orbital computed tomography. The TCR beta CDR3 regions underwent amplification using RNA transcripts as the source. The HTBI primer set served for first-round RT-PCR of the TCR CDR3. A single record per CDR3 protein comes from TCRdb applying MiXCR to the multiplex PCR reads. The sample holds under 550,000 distinct CDR3 sequences; just under 20% are singletons and the top ten take roughly 47%. The CDR3 totals 13 residues. V was shortened by 6 bases and J by 1 base, with 9 bases between the two germline ends. Germline-derived CDR1 and CDR2 are MNHEY and SMNVEV (reference sequence).

The source is a middle-aged man with Graves' ophthalmopathy. The sequencing sample was made of blood. The rearrangement uses TRBV27 and TRBJ2-5, with unresolved D. The DNA for the CDR3 is TGTGCCAGCAGACCAGAGACCCAAGAGACCCAGTACTTC. It specifies CASRPETQETQYF.